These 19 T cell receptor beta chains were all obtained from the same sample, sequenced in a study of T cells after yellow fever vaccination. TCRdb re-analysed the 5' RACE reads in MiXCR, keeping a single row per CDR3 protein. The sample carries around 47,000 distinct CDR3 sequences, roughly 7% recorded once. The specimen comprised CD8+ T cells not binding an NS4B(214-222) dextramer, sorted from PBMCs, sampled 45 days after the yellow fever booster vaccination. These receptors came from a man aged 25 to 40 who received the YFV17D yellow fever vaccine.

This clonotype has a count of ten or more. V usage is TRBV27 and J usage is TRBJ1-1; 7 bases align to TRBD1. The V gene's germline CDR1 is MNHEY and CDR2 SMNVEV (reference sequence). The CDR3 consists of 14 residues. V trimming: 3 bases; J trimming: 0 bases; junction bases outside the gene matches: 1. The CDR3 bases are TGTGCCAGCAGTTTGACAGGGATGAACACTGAAGCTTTCTTT. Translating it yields CASSLTGMNTEAFF.

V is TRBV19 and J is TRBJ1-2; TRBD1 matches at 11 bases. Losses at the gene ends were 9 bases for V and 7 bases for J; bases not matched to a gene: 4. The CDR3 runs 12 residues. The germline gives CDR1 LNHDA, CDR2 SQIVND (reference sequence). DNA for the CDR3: TGTGCCAGCGCCGGGACAGGGGGTGGCTACACCTTC. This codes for CASAGTGGGYTF. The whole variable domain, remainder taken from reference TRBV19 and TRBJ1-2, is DGGITQSPKYLFRKEGQNVTLSCEQNLNHDAMYWYRQDPGQGLRLIYYSQIVNDFQKGDIAEGYSVSREKKESFPLTVTSAQKNPTAFYLCASAGTGGGYTFGSGTRLTVV.

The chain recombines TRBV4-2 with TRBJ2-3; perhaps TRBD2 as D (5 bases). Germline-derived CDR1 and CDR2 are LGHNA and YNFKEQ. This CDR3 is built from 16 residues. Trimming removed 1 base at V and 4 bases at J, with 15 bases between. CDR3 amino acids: CASSQGGSGSADTQYF. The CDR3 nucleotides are TGTGCCAGCAGCCAAGGGGGTTCGGGAAGCGCAGATACGCAGTATTTT.

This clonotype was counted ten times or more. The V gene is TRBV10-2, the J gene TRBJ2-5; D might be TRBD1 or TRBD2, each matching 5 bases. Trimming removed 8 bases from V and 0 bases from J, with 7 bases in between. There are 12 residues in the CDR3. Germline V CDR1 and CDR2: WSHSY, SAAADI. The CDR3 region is CASEGHQETQYF. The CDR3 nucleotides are TGCGCCAGCGAGGGACACCAAGAGACCCAGTACTTC.

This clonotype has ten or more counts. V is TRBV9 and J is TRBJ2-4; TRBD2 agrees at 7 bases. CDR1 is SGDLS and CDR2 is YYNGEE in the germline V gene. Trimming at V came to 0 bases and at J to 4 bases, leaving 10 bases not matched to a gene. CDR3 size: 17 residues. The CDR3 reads CASSVEGGGAGKNIQYF. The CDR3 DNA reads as TGTGCCAGCAGCGTAGAGGGCGGGGGAGCGGGAAAAAACATTCAGTACTTC.

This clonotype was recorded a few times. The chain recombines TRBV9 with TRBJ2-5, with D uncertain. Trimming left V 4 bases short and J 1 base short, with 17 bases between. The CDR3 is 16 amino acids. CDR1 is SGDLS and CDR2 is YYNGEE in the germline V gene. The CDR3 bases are TGTGCCAGCAGCAGAGACGAAGCTTATCGCCAAGAGACCCAGTACTTC. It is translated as CASSRDEAYRQETQYF. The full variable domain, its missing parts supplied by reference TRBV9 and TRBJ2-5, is DSGVTQTPKHLITATGQRVTLRCSPRSGDLSVYWYQQSLDQGLQFLIQYYNGEERAKGNILERFSAQQFPDLHSELNLSSLELGDSALYFCASSRDEAYRQETQYFGPGTRLLVL.

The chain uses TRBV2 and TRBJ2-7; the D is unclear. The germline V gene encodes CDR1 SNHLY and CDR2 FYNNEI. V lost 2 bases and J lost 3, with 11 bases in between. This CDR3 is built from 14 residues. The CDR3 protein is CASSEMVRFYEQYF. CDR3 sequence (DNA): TGTGCCAGCAGTGAAATGGTCAGGTTCTACGAGCAGTACTTC.

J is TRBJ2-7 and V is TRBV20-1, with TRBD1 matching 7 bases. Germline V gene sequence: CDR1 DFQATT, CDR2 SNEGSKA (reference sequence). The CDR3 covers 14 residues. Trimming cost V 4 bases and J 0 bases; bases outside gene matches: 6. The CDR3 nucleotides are TGCAGTGCTACGACAGGGATCGGCTCCTACGAGCAGTACTTC. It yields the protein CSATTGIGSYEQYF.

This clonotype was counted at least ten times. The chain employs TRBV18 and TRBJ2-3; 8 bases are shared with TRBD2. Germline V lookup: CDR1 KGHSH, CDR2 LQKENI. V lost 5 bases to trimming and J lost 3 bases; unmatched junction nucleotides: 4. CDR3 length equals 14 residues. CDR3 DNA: TGTGCCAGCTCATCGGCGGGAGGAACAGATACGCAGTATTTT. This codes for CASSSAGGTDTQYF. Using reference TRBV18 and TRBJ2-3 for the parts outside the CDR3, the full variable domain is NAGVMQNPRHLVRRRGQEARLRCSPMKGHSHVYWYRQLPEEGLKFMVYLQKENIIDESGMPKERFSAEFPKEGPSILRIQQVVRGDSAAYFCASSSAGGTDTQYFGPGTRLTVL.

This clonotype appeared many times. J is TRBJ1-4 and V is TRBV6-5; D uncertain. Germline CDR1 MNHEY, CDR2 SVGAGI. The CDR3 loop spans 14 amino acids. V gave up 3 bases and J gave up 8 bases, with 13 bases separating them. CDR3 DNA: TGTGCCAGCAGTTATTTGGAGAAGGGAGAAAAACTGTTTTTT. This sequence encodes CASSYLEKGEKLFF.

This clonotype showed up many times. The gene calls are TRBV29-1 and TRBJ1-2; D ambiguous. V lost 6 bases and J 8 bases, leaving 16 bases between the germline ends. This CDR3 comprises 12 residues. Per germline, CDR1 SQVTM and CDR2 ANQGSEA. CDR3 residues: CSVAGARAGYTF. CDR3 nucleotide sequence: TGCAGCGTCGCCGGCGCGAGGGCCGGCTACACCTTC.

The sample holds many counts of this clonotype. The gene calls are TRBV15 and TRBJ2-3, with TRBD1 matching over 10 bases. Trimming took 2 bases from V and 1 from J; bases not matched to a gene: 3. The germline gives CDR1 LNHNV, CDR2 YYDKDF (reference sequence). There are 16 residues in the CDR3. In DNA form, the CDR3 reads TGTGCCACCAGCAGATCCGGGACAGGGGGCACAGATACGCAGTATTTT. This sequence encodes CATSRSGTGGTDTQYF.

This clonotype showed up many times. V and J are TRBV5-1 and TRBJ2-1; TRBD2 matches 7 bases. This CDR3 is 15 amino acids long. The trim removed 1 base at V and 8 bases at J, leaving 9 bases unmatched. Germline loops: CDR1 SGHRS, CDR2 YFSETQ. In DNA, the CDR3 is TGCGCCAGCAGCTTGCTGCTAGCGGATAGGGATGAGCAGTTCTTC. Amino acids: CASSLLLADRDEQFF.

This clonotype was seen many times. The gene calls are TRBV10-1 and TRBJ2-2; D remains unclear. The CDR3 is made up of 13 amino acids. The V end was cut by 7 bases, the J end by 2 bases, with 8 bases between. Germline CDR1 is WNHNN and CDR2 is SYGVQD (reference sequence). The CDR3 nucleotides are TGCGCCAGCACCACAGCCAACACCGGGGAGCTGTTTTTT. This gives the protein CASTTANTGELFF.

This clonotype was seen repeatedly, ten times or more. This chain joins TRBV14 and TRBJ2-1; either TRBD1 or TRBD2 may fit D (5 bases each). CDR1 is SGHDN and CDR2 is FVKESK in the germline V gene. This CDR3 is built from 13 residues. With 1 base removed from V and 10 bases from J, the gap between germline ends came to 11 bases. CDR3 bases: TGTGCCAGCAGCCAAGGCCTAGCAGGGGAGCAGTTCTTC. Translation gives CASSQGLAGEQFF.

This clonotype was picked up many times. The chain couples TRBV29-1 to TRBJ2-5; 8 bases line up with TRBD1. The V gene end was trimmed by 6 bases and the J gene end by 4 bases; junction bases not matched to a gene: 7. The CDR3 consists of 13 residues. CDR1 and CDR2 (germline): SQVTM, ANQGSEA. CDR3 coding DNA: TGCAGCGTCCCCCGGGACAGGCCAGAGACCCAGTACTTC. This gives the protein CSVPRDRPETQYF.

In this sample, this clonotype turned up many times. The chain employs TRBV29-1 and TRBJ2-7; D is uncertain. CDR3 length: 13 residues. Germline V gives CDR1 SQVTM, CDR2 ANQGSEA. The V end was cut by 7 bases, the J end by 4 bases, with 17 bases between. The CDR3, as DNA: TGCAGCGCTATAGTACGGAGAGCGTACGAGCAGTACTTC. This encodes CSAIVRRAYEQYF.

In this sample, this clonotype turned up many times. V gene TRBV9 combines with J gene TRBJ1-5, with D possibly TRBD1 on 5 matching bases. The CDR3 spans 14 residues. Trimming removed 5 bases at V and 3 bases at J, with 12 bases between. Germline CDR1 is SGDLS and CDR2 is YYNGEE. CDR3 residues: CASSDGGTNQPQHF. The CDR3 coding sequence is TGTGCCAGCAGTGATGGGGGGACCAATCAGCCCCAGCATTTT.

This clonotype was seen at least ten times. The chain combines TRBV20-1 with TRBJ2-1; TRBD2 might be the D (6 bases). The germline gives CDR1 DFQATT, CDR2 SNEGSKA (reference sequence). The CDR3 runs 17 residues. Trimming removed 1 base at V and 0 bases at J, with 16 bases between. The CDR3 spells CSARVVLETSSYNEQFF. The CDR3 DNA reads TGCAGTGCTAGAGTGGTTCTCGAGACTAGCTCCTACAATGAGCAGTTCTTC.